This T cell receptor (beta chain) originates from a study of blood T cell repertoires in COVID-19. Study-level background: Acute-phase and convalescent COVID-19 samples originated in the United States, Italy and Spain. The cDNA or gDNA used as material had been derived from T cells, B-cell-depleted T cells, or PBMCs.

There are 11 residues in the CDR3. Per the germline V gene, CDR1 is SQVTM and CDR2 is ANQGSEA. J was trimmed by 4 bases and V by 6 bases; bases with no gene match: 1. Study processing details: Amplification from reference gene primers served as the basis for estimated nucleated cell counts. Profiled with immunoSEQ multiplex PCR; TCRdb holds only in-frame clones, not every one. V and J calls and clone size are as listed in that table; D and trimming were resolved from the DNA. The repertoire consists of about 110,000 clones, with approximately 80% occurring once and the leading ten covering more than 4%.

Source material: peripheral blood. V is TRBV29-1 and J is TRBJ2-5, with 8 bases identical to TRBD1. The origin of this receptor is a man between 65 and 80 years old with acute or convalescent COVID-19. CDR3 sequence (DNA): TGCAGCGTACAGGGGGGAGAGACCCAGTACTTC. This encodes CSVQGGETQYF. Supplemented by reference TRBV29-1 and TRBJ2-5, the full variable domain reads SAVISQKPSRDICQRGTSLTIQCQVDSQVTMMFWYRQQPGQSLTLIATANQGSEATYESGFVIDKFPISRPNLTFSTLTVSNMSPEDSSIYLCSVQGGETQYFGPGTRLLVL.